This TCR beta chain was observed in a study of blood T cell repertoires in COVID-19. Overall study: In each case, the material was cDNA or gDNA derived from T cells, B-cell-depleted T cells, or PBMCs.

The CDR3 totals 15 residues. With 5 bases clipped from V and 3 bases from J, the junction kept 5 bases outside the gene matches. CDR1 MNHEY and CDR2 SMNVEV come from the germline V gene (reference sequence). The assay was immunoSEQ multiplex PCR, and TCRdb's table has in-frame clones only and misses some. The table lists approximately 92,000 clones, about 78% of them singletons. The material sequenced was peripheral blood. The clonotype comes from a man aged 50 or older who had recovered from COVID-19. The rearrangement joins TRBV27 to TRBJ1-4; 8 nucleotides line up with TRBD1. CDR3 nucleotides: TGTGCCAGCAGTCCGGACAGGGTAGCTAATGAAAAACTGTTTTTT. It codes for CASSPDRVANEKLFF.